This T cell receptor (beta chain) was documented in a study of beta chain features in type 1 diabetes. The wider study: All samples combined gave roughly 100,000,000 sorted cells for examination.

Sequenced material consisted of expressed TCRB transcripts (all of the isolated RNA was reverse transcribed). Data came from immunoSEQ multiplex PCR; TCRdb stores just in-frame clones and leaves some out. The sample comprises under 400,000 clones, over 10% of which are singletons, and about 0.01% rests with the top ten. The study, taken as a whole, reports: In the patient group, naive, central memory and Treg TCRB repertoires seemed more alike than in the healthy donor group. Cells carrying high TCR expression could end up over-represented when cDNA is sequenced. There were fewer insertions and more deletions at the VDJ junctions of type 1 diabetes patients. Shorter TCRB CDR3s, moderately but significantly so, marked every one of the four CD4+ subsets in Type 1 diabetes patients.

This clone was found a few times. Its antigen is as yet unknown. Germline lookup yields CDR1 MDHEN and CDR2 SYDVKM. There are 13 residues in the CDR3. V trimming: 4 bases; J trimming: 9 bases; junction bases outside the gene matches: 5. This rearrangement joins TRBV28 to TRBJ2-1; TRBD1 agrees at 8 bases. The TCR comes from a woman aged 18-35 years with type 1 diabetes. The sequenced sample was naive CD4+ T cells from blood. The CDR3 DNA reads TGTGCCAGCAGTTACCAGGGGGCGGTTGAGCAGTTCTTC. It is translated as CASSYQGAVEQFF.